This T cell receptor (beta chain) was sequenced during a study of glioma-infiltrating T cells after dendritic cell vaccination. The study, taken as a whole, reports: No direct clonality-survival link was found; a diverse polyclonal response may matter.

Profiled with immunoSEQ multiplex PCR; TCRdb holds only in-frame clones, not every one. The sample holds about 50,000 clones, over 75% seen once. Concerning this clone itself: The antigen remains unidentified.

Sample time point: after dendritic cell vaccination, including at tumor progression/relapse. All glioblastoma patients lacked an isocitrate dehydrogenase mutation. Trimming at V came to 6 bases and at J to 3 bases, leaving 10 bases not matched to a gene. This CDR3 spans 15 amino acids. CDR1 and CDR2 (germline): MNHEY, SVGAGI. Here the sequenced sample was blood, taken after dendritic cell vaccination. This receptor was identified in a human donor with glioblastoma. The chain carries TRBV6-5 and TRBJ2-5; 7 bases are a match to TRBD1. CDR3 nucleotides: TGTGCCAGCAGGATATGGGTTGACAGGGAAGAGACCCAGTACTTC. Translated, it gives CASRIWVDREETQYF.